This passage covers 23 T cell receptor beta chains from one sample sequenced in a study of T cell responses to AZD1222 COVID-19 vaccine. The assay was immunoSEQ multiplex PCR, and TCRdb's table has in-frame clones only and misses some. The repertoire includes some 54,000 clones, more than 70% of them detected once, and around 2% sits in the top ten. The sequencing here drew on peripheral blood, taken on day 0 of AZD1222 vaccination. These receptors originate from an adult in good health.

This clone was counted a single time. The CDR3 reads CASSPSEGNYGYTF. CDR3 sequence (DNA): TGTGCCAGCTCACCAAGCGAGGGGAACTATGGCTACACCTTC. The chain links TRBV18 to TRBJ1-2; D is possibly TRBD1 (5 bases). CDR1 is KGHSH and CDR2 is LQKENI in the germline V gene. The CDR3 totals 14 residues. The V gene lost 2 bases and the J gene lost 2 bases, with 9 bases spanning the gap.

The chain has TRBV6-5 and TRBJ1-1, with D tentatively TRBD1 (6 bases). The V and J ends lost 7 bases and 5 bases respectively, with 14 bases between them. CDR1 and CDR2 (germline): MNHEY, SVGAGI. CDR3 length equals 13 residues. CDR3 amino acids: CASMGGAQTEAFF. CDR3 sequence (DNA): TGTGCCAGCATGGGGGGGGCTCAAACTGAAGCTTTCTTT.

This clone was found once. The V and J genes are TRBV14 and TRBJ1-1; D perhaps matches TRBD1 (6 bases). This CDR3 spans 13 amino acids. The ends were cut back, 4 bases at V and 2 bases at J, with 8 bases in the middle. Germline loops: CDR1 SGHDN, CDR2 FVKESK. This CDR3 reads CASSPGTNTEAFF. As DNA, the CDR3 is TGTGCCAGCAGCCCTGGGACAAACACTGAAGCTTTCTTT. Full variable domain (missing parts from reference TRBV14 and TRBJ1-1): EAGVTQFPSHSVIEKGQTVTLRCDPISGHDNLYWYRRVMGKEIKFLLHFVKESKQDESGMPNNRFLAERTGGTYSTLKVQPAELEDSGVYFCASSPGTNTEAFFGQGTRLTVV.

The genes are TRBV29-1 and TRBJ2-1; possibly TRBD2 for D (6 bases). Germline V gene sequence: CDR1 SQVTM, CDR2 ANQGSEA. The CDR3 has 15 residues. V was clipped by 2 bases and J by 5 bases, with 16 bases between them. The CDR3 nucleotides are TGCAGCGTTGAACGGAGGGACCGACCTCACAATGAGCAGTTCTTC. Amino acid sequence: CSVERRDRPHNEQFF.

The genes are TRBV7-8 and TRBJ2-3, with D hard to call. Germline V lookup: CDR1 SGHVS, CDR2 FQNEAQ. V dropped 5 bases and J dropped 2 bases, with 5 bases sitting between them. CDR3 length: 12 amino acids. In nucleotides, the CDR3 is TGTGCCAGCAGCCTTTCCACAGATACGCAGTATTTT. It encodes CASSLSTDTQYF.

This clone was seen a single time. J is TRBJ2-7 and V is TRBV7-2; D is perhaps TRBD1 or TRBD2 (5 bases each). Germline loops: CDR1 SGHTA, CDR2 FQGNSA. CDR3 length: 14 amino acids. V gave up 0 bases and J gave up 3 bases, with 9 bases separating them. The CDR3 is CASSLAGRIYEQYF. The CDR3, as DNA: TGTGCCAGCAGCTTAGCGGGACGAATCTACGAGCAGTACTTC.

V gene TRBV29-1 combines with J gene TRBJ1-1; D possibly corresponds to TRBD1 (5 bases). The CDR3 length is 16 residues. Germline lookup yields CDR1 SQVTM and CDR2 ANQGSEA. With 5 bases removed from V and 4 bases from J, the gap between germline ends came to 23 bases. As DNA, the CDR3 is TGCAGCGTTCGGGCCTGGGGGGAGAGGGGAACCACTGAAGCTTTCTTT. It encodes CSVRAWGERGTTEAFF. The complete variable domain, with remaining parts taken from reference TRBV29-1 and TRBJ1-1, reads SAVISQKPSRDICQRGTSLTIQCQVDSQVTMMFWYRQQPGQSLTLIATANQGSEATYESGFVIDKFPISRPNLTFSTLTVSNMSPEDSSIYLCSVRAWGERGTTEAFFGQGTRLTVV.

The gene calls are TRBV6-6 and TRBJ1-1; unclear D gene. Germline CDR1 and CDR2: MNHNY and SVGAGI (reference sequence). The CDR3 has 13 residues. The ends were cut back, 2 bases at V and 5 bases at J, with 9 bases in the middle. In DNA, the CDR3 is TGTGCCAGCAGTTACACGTTTTGGACTGAAGCTTTCTTT. This encodes CASSYTFWTEAFF.

This chain links TRBV5-4 with TRBJ1-2; D is unresolved. Germline loops: CDR1 SGHNT, CDR2 YYREEE (reference sequence). The CDR3 extends over 14 amino acids. Trimming cost V 2 bases and J 4 bases, with 12 bases left between them. CDR3 sequence: CASSFAGLPYGYTF. The CDR3 DNA reads TGTGCCAGCAGCTTTGCGGGCCTCCCCTATGGCTACACCTTC.

The chain uses TRBV28 and TRBJ2-1; D gene uncertain. V lost 8 bases, J lost 0 bases, and 2 bases lay in between. CDR3 length equals 11 residues. Per germline, CDR1 MDHEN and CDR2 SYDVKM. CDR3 sequence reads: CASGSYNEQFF. The CDR3 coding sequence is TGTGCCAGCGGCTCCTACAATGAGCAGTTCTTC.

This chain links TRBV12-5 with TRBJ1-1; D is perhaps TRBD1 (6 bases). This CDR3 is built from 13 residues. Germline CDR1 and CDR2: LGHNT and FRNRAP. V was clipped by 6 bases and J by 3 bases, with 11 bases between them. For the CDR3, the DNA is TGTGCTAGTGGCTCACAGGGCCACACTGAAGCTTTCTTT. Protein sequence: CASGSQGHTEAFF.

The V gene is TRBV6-2 or TRBV6-3, the J gene TRBJ2-7; 9 bases are a match to TRBD2. Per germline, CDR1 MNHEY and CDR2 SVGEGT. This CDR3 region has 16 residues. Trimming removed 6 bases from V and 3 bases from J; junction bases left unmatched: 12. CDR3 amino acids: CASSRPRGAGGYEQYF. The DNA of the CDR3 is TGTGCCAGCAGCCGCCCTCGGGGAGCGGGGGGCTACGAGCAGTACTTC.

The chain uses TRBV5-5 and TRBJ1-2; D not resolved. V was trimmed by 4 bases and J by 4 bases, leaving 17 bases between them. CDR1 is SGHKS and CDR2 is YYEKEE in the germline V gene (reference sequence). The CDR3 covers 15 residues. CDR3: CASSDEGLPPYGYTF. In nucleotides, the CDR3 is TGTGCCAGCAGCGACGAAGGACTGCCCCCCTATGGCTACACCTTC.

The chain recombines TRBV18 with TRBJ2-7; 8 bases align to TRBD1. V gave up 5 bases and J gave up 5 bases; unmatched junction bases: 11. The CDR3 is 15 residues long. Germline V gives CDR1 KGHSH, CDR2 LQKENI. The CDR3 reads CASSTRQGWEDEQYF. The DNA of the CDR3 is TGTGCCAGCTCAACCCGACAGGGGTGGGAGGACGAGCAGTACTTC.

J is TRBJ2-4 and V is TRBV11-3; D remains ambiguous. Trimming took off 2 bases at V and 0 bases at J, with 11 bases between the two ends. Germline V CDR1 and CDR2: SGHNT, YENEEA. This CDR3 contains 16 residues. CDR3 amino acids: CASSLKSRLAKNIQYF. Written as DNA, the CDR3 is TGTGCCAGCAGCTTAAAAAGCAGACTAGCCAAAAACATTCAGTACTTC.

The CDR3 DNA sequence: TGTGCCAGCAGCTTCCAACCCCTCGGGGCCTACGAGCAGTACTTC. Translated, it gives CASSFQPLGAYEQYF. This chain uses TRBV7-6 with TRBJ2-7; tentatively, D is TRBD2 (5 bases). Trimming pared 3 bases from V and 2 bases from J, leaving 14 bases between. Looked up from germline, CDR1 is SGHVS and CDR2 is FNYEAQ. The CDR3 runs to 15 residues.

This clone came up a few times. This chain links TRBV5-1 with TRBJ2-1; 9 bases are a match to TRBD2. Per the germline V gene, CDR1 is SGHRS and CDR2 is YFSETQ. The CDR3 runs 15 residues. The V segment lost 4 bases and the J segment 10 bases; nucleotides outside the gene matches: 12. CDR3 in amino acids: CASSNLGLAGIEQFF. DNA of the CDR3: TGCGCCAGCAGCAACCTGGGACTAGCCGGAATCGAGCAGTTCTTC. Full variable domain (outside the CDR3, taken from reference TRBV5-1 and TRBJ2-1): KAGVTQTPRYLIKTRGQQVTLSCSPISGHRSVSWYQQTPGQGLQFLFEYFSETQRNKGNFPGRFSGRQFSNSRSEMNVSTLELGDSALYLCASSNLGLAGIEQFFGPGTRLTVL.

The rearrangement uses TRBV24-1 and TRBJ1-5; D is unresolved. Germline CDR1 reads KGHDR; CDR2 reads SFDVKD. The V and J ends lost 3 bases and 6 bases respectively, with 8 bases between them. The CDR3 is 13 amino acids. The CDR3 sequence is CATSDRVAQPQHF. For the CDR3, the DNA is TGTGCCACCAGTGATAGGGTAGCTCAGCCCCAGCATTTT.

The chain combines TRBV27 with TRBJ1-4; D perhaps matches TRBD1 (5 bases). Germline CDR1 and CDR2: MNHEY and SMNVEV (reference sequence). The V end lost 6 bases, the J end lost 2 bases, and 10 bases lay between the germline ends. This CDR3 is built from 14 residues. The CDR3 coding sequence is TGTGCCAGCAGCCGGGACTGGACTAATGAAAAACTGTTTTTT. Its protein is CASSRDWTNEKLFF. Full variable domain (rest looked up from reference TRBV27 and TRBJ1-4): EAQVTQNPRYLITVTGKKLTVTCSQNMNHEYMSWYRQDPGLGLRQIYYSMNVEVTDKGDVPEGYKVSRKEKRNFPLILESPSPNQTSLYFCASSRDWTNEKLFFGSGTQLSVL.

The chain is built from TRBV24-1 and TRBJ2-7; TRBD2 aligns across 8 bases. Germline CDR1 KGHDR, CDR2 SFDVKD. With 2 bases clipped from V and 5 bases from J, the junction kept 13 bases outside the gene matches. The CDR3 is 17 amino acids. The CDR3 is CATSDSGLAGSLDEQYF. The CDR3 region has the DNA TGTGCCACCAGTGATTCAGGGCTAGCGGGTTCACTCGACGAGCAGTACTTC.

The chain recombines TRBV30 with TRBJ2-2; D possibly matches TRBD1 or TRBD2 (5 bases each). Trimming stripped 0 bases from V and 6 bases from J, with 8 bases between. This CDR3 is built from 13 residues. Per the germline V gene, CDR1 is GTSNPN and CDR2 is SVGIG (reference sequence). CDR3 DNA: TGTGCCTGGAGTGTTGGGGGACCCGGGGAGCTGTTTTTT. Translating gives CAWSVGGPGELFF.

The chain links TRBV12-3 or TRBV12-4 to TRBJ2-6, with no clear D. The CDR3 sequence is 13 residues long. Trimming cost V 6 bases and J 4 bases, with 7 bases left between them. CDR3 sequence: CASSFKGANVLTF. CDR3 in DNA: TGTGCCAGCAGCTTCAAAGGGGCCAACGTCCTGACTTTC.

DNA for the CDR3: TGTGCCACCAGCAGATTCCAGCGGGAGGGCTACAATGAGCAGTTCTTC. It yields the protein CATSRFQREGYNEQFF. The rearrangement links TRBV15 to TRBJ2-1, with 10 bases fitting TRBD2. Looked up from germline, CDR1 is LNHNV and CDR2 is YYDKDF (reference sequence). V lost 2 bases, J lost 3 bases, and 4 bases stayed unmatched. The CDR3 loop spans 16 amino acids.